The rows below give T cell receptor beta chains drawn from one sample of a study of CD8+ T cells in alopecia areata. Measured with immunoSEQ multiplex PCR; TCRdb has only the in-frame clones, and not every one. This table has tens of thousands of clones, about 60% appearing once. The sample consisted of NKG2D-high CD8+ T cells sorted from blood. The receptors here all came from a human donor with alopecia areata. Both conserved end residues are part of each CDR3.

J gene	V gene	CDR3 protein
TRBJ2-5	TRBV7-2	CASSPAGWGRAETQYF
TRBJ2-1	TRBV13	CASRGTGGSYNEQFF
TRBJ2-7	TRBV29-1	CSVEQPTSSYEQYF
TRBJ2-5	TRBV9	CASSVSGSQETQYF
TRBJ1-5	TRBV30	CAWNRETSNQPQHF
TRBJ2-7	TRBV7-9	CASSLPGQGSSYEQYF
TRBJ2-3	TRBV9	CASSVGRTNTDTQYF
TRBJ1-2	TRBV7-2	CASRGRGKMADGYTF
TRBJ2-7	TRBV7-9	CASSRLAGGSYEQYF
TRBJ1-1	TRBV19	CASSRPGTYTEAFF
TRBJ2-2	TRBV30	CACLEYFGELFF
TRBJ2-1	TRBV4-3	CASSPWGNNEQFF
TRBJ2-5	TRBV7-9	CASSPGMGWETQYF
NA	TRBV7-9	CASSTGYEQYF
TRBJ1-1	TRBV7-2	CASSPGNVNTEAFF
TRBJ1-2	TRBV14	CASSQDRRGGPYGYTF
TRBJ1-1	TRBV5-4	CASSLTGGSTEAFF
TRBJ2-1	TRBV5-5	CASSLILAGGSNEQFF
TRBJ2-1	TRBV14	CASSHLAGFSYNEQFF
TRBJ2-5	TRBV27	CASSYSGRETQYF
TRBJ2-3	TRBV2	CASSEVAGRHTDTQYF
TRBJ1-5	TRBV19	CASSIGTLGVWPQHF
NA	TRBV27	CAAGYSYEQYF
TRBJ2-3	TRBV9	CASRKGDTQYF
TRBJ1-1	TRBV6-6	CASSYSNQGEAFF
TRBJ2-1	TRBV7-9	CASSPGGVNNEQFF
TRBJ2-7	TRBV10-2	CASREGRGRDEQYF
TRBJ1-1	TRBV7-6	CASSFTTGGRTEAFF
TRBJ2-2	TRBV7-6	CASSSPAEPNTGELFF
TRBJ2-7	TRBV16	CASCLTGGLDEQYF
TRBJ1-1	TRBV7-2	CASSDRGTEAFF
TRBJ1-1	TRBV6-5	CASSMTGYTEAFF
TRBJ1-3	TRBV28	CASSLNGGISGNTIYF
TRBJ2-7	TRBV28	CASSLSQGREQYF
TRBJ2-5	TRBV29-1	CSVRAQQETQYF
TRBJ1-2	TRBV4-1	CASSQEDRGNYGYTF
NA	TRBV6-6	CASSQSYEQYF
TRBJ1-5	TRBV2	CASSLPKGGINQPQHF
TRBJ2-2	TRBV29-1	CSVEDLATRGRVGTGELFF
TRBJ2-7	TRBV10-2	CASSESGEQYF
TRBJ2-1	TRBV7-9	CASSLAQGRYNEQFF
TRBJ1-5	TRBV27	CASSLSSRTNQPQHF
TRBJ2-5	TRBV27	CAIRRAGDWETQYF
TRBJ2-7	TRBV5-6	CASSLSETGEQYF
TRBJ2-1	TRBV19	CASSPRTHNEQFF
TRBJ2-7	TRBV7-6	CASSFPGSSYEQYF